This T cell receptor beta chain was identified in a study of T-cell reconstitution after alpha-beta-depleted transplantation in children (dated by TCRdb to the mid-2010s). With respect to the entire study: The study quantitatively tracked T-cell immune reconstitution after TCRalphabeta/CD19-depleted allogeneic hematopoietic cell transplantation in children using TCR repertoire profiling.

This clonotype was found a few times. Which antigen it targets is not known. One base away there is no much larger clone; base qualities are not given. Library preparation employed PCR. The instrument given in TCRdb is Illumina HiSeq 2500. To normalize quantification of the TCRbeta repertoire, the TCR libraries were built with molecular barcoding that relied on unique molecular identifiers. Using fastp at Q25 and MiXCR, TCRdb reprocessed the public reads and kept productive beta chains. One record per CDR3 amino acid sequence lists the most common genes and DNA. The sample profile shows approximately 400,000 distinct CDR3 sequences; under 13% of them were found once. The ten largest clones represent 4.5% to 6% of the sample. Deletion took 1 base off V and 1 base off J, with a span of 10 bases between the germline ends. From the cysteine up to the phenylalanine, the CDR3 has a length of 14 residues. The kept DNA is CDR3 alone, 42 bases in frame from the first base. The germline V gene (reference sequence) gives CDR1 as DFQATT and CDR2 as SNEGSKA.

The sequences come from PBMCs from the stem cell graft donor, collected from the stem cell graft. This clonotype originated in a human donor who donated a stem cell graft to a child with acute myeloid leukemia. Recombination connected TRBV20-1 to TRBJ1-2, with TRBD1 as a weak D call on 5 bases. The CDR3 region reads CSARGGDGNYGYTF. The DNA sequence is TGCAGTGCTAGAGGGGGGGACGGTAACTATGGCTACACCTTC.